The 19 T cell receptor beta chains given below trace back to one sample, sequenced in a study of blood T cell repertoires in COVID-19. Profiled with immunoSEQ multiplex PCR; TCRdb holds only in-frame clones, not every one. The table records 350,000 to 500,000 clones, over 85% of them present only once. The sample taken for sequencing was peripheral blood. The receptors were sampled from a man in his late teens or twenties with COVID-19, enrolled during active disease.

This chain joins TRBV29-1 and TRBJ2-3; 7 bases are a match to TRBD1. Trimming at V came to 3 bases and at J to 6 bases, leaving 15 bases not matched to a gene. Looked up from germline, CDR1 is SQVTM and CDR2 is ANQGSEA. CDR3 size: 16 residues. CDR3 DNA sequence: TGCAGCGTTGAGTTCGTCGTCACAGGGGACATCGATACGCAGTATTTT. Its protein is CSVEFVVTGDIDTQYF.

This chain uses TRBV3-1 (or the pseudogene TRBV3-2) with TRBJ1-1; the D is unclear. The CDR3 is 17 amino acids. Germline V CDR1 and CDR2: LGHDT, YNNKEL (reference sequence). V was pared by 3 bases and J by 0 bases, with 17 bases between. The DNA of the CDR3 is TGTGCCAGCAGCCAGGCTTCTATTGAGACTTTGAACACTGAAGCTTTCTTT. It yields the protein CASSQASIETLNTEAFF.

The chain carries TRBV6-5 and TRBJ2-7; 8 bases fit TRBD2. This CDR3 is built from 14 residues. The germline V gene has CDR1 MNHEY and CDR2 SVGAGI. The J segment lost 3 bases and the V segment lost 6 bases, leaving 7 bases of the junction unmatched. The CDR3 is CASRWTSPSYEQYF. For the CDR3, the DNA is TGTGCCAGCAGATGGACTAGCCCTAGCTACGAGCAGTACTTC.

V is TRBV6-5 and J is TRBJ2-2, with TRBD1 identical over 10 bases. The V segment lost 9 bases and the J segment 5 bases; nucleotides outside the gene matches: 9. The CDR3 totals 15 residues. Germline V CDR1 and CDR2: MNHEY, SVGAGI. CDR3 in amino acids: CASTIGTGDTGELFF. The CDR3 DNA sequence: TGTGCCAGTACAATCGGGACAGGGGATACCGGGGAGCTGTTTTTT.

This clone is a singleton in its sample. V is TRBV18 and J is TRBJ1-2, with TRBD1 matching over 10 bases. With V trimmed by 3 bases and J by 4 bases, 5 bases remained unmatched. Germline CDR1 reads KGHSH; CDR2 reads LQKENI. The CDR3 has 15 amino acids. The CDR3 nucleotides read TGTGCCAGCTCACCTTCCGGGACAGGGGTCTATGGCTACACCTTC. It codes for CASSPSGTGVYGYTF.

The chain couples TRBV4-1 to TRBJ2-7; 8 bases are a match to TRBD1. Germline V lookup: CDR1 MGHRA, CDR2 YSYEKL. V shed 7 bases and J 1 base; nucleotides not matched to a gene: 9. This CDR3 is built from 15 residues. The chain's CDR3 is CASTFVQGASYEQYF. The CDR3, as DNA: TGCGCCAGCACCTTCGTTCAGGGGGCGTCCTACGAGCAGTACTTC.

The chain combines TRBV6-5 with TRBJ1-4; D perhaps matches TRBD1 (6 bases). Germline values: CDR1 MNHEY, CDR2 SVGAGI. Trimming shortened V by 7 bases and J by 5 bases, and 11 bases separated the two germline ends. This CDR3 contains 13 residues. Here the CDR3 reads CASKTGKNEKLFF. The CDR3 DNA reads TGTGCCAGCAAGACAGGAAAAAATGAAAAACTGTTTTTT.

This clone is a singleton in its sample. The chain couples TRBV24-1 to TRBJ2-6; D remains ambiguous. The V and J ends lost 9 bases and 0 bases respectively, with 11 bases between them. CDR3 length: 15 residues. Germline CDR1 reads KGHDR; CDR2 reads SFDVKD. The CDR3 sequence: CATGPGRSGANVLTF. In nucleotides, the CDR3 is TGTGCCACCGGTCCAGGCCGCTCTGGGGCCAACGTCCTGACTTTC.

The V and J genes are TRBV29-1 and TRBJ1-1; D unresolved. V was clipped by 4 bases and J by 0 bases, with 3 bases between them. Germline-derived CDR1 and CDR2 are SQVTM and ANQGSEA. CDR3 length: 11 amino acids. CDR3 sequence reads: CSVGMNTEAFF. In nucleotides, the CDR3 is TGCAGCGTTGGTATGAACACTGAAGCTTTCTTT.

The CDR3 DNA sequence: TGTGCCAGCAGCCAAGAGCCCACTAGCGGCTACAATGAGCAGTTCTTC. Translated: CASSQEPTSGYNEQFF. The chain recombines TRBV4-2 with TRBJ2-1, with 8 bases identical to TRBD2. This CDR3 has 16 residues. Germline CDR1 and CDR2: LGHNA and YNFKEQ. J was trimmed by 3 bases and V by 0 bases; bases with no gene match: 4.

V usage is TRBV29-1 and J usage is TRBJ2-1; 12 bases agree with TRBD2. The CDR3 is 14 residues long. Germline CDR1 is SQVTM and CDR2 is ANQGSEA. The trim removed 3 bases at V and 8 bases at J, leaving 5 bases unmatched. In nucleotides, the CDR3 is TGCAGCGTTGACGCTAGCGGGAGGGACTATGAGCAGTTCTTC. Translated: CSVDASGRDYEQFF.

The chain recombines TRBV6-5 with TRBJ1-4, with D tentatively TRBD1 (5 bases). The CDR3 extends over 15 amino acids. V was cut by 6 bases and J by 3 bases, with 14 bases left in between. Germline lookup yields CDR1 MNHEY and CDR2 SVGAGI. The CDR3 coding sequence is TGTGCCAGCAGCGAGGAACCGGGGGCTAATGAAAAACTGTTTTTT. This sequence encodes CASSEEPGANEKLFF.

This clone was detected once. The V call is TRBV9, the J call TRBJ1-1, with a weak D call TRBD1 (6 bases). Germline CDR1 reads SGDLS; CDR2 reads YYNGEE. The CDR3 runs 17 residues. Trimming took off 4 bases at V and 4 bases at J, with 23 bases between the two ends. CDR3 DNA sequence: TGTGCCAGCAGCCAGCTAGGGCAGGGGTCGGGAGGCACTGAAGCTTTCTTT. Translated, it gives CASSQLGQGSGGTEAFF.

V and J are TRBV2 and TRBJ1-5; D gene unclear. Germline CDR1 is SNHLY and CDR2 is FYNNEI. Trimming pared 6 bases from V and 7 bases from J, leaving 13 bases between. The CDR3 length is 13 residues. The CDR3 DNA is TGTGCCAGCAGACGAGGGCCCACCCAGCCCCAGCATTTT. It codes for CASRRGPTQPQHF.

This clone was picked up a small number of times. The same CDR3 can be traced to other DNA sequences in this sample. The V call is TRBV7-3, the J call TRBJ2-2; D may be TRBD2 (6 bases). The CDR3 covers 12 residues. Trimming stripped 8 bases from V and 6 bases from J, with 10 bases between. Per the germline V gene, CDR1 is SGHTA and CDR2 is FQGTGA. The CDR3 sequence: CASRREAGELFF. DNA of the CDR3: TGTGCCAGCCGGAGGGAAGCCGGGGAGCTGTTTTTT.

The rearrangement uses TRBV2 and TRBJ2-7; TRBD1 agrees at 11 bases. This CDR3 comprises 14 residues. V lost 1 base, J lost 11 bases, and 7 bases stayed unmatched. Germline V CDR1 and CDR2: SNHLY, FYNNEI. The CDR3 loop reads CASSEGGTGGTEYF. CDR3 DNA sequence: TGTGCCAGCAGTGAAGGAGGGACAGGGGGGACGGAGTACTTC.

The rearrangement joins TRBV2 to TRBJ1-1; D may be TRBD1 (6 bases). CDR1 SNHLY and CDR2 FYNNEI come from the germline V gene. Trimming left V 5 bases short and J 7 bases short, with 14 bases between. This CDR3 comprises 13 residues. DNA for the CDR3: TGTGCCAGCAGTCGGGGGGCCTCAGGTGAAGCTTTCTTT. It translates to CASSRGASGEAFF.

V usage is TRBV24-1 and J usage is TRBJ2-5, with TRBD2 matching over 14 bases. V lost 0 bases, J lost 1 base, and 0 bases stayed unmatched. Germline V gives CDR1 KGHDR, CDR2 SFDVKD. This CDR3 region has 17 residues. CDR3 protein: CATSDLGTSGGQETQYF. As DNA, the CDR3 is TGTGCCACCAGTGATTTGGGGACTAGCGGGGGCCAAGAGACCCAGTACTTC.

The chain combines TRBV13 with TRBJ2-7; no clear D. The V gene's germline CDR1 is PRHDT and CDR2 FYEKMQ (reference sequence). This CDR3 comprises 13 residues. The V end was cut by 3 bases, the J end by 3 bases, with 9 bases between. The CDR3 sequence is CASSFLSNYEQYF. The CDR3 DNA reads TGTGCCAGCAGCTTCCTATCGAACTACGAGCAGTACTTC.